One sample yielded the 24 T cell receptor beta chains listed below, sequenced in a study of blood T cells in healthy people across ages (dated by TCRdb to about 2015). Library creation used 5' RACE. Sequencing was carried out with an Illumina HiSeq 2500. A second 7 to 11 cycle PCR used a sample-barcoded 5' primer and a J-beta primer mix. Clones were called with MiXCR by TCRdb after fastp trimmed the public reads at Q25, and only in-frame beta chains were retained. A single entry per CDR3 protein holds the most common genes and DNA from its merged rows. Across this sample there are roughly 800,000 distinct CDR3 sequences, with around 25% seen only once. In total, the top ten clones hold around 9.2% of the sample. The same data also contributed to another study, on T cells of mothers and their children.

The sequenced material came from blood. These receptor sequences come from a boy aged 5-17 years in good health.

The genes are TRBV20-1 and TRBJ2-5; D is undetermined. Near its end, the DNA agrees better with TRBJ2-1, so the J call may be wrong. CDR1 and CDR2 (germline): DFQATT, SNEGSKA (reference sequence). The CDR3 has 13 residues. This CDR3 is CSATPDWINEQFF. CDR3 in DNA: TGCAGTGCTACCCCTGACTGGATCAATGAGCAGTTCTTC.

CDR3 in amino acids: CATSRVALEGRQPQHF. As DNA, the CDR3 is TGTGCCACCAGCAGAGTGGCGTTAGAGGGCCGCCAGCCCCAGCATTTT. The J gene is TRBJ1-5, the V gene TRBV15, with no clear D. V lost 1 base to trimming and J lost 7 bases, with 17 bases between them. The CDR3 is 16 amino acids. Looked up from germline, CDR1 is LNHNV and CDR2 is YYDKDF (reference sequence).

As regards this clonotype: A read error may be the cause here, since a much bigger clone is one base away. This chain uses TRBV7-9 with TRBJ1-3; D is unresolved. V lost 6 bases to trimming and J lost 0 bases, with 9 bases between them. Germline V gene sequence: CDR1 SEHNR, CDR2 FQNEAQ (reference sequence). The CDR3 extends over 14 amino acids. In nucleotides, the CDR3 is TGTGCCAGCAGGCCAATAGCCTCTGGAAACACCATATATTTT. Translated: CASRPIASGNTIYF.

This clonotype has at least ten counts. V and J are TRBV28 and TRBJ2-1, with TRBD2 identical over 8 bases. With 4 bases clipped from V and 6 bases from J, the junction kept 2 bases outside the gene matches. Per germline, CDR1 MDHEN and CDR2 SYDVKM. This CDR3 region has 13 residues. The DNA of the CDR3 is TGTGCCAGCAGTTCCGGACTAGCCAATGAGCAGTTCTTC. This translates into CASSSGLANEQFF.

This clonotype was picked up a small number of times. The chain links TRBV20-1 to TRBJ2-5, with D perhaps matching TRBD1 or TRBD2 (6 bases each). The J call is uncertain, as TRBJ2-7 better fits the DNA end. This CDR3 comprises 14 residues. Germline CDR1 and CDR2: DFQATT and SNEGSKA (reference sequence). The CDR3 DNA reads TGCAGTGCTAGAGGAACACGGGGGCCCTACGAGCAGTACTTC. Its protein product is CSARGTRGPYEQYF.

The chain combines TRBV10-3 with TRBJ2-7; possible D gene TRBD1, 6 bases. The CDR3 contains 13 residues. V lost 5 bases, J lost 2 bases, and 10 bases lay in between. Germline V gene lookup returns CDR1 ENHRY and CDR2 SYGVKD. The CDR3 nucleotides are TGTGCCATCAGTACCGGACAGCCCTACGAGCAGTACTTC. This gives the protein CAISTGQPYEQYF.

This chain connects TRBV7-8 to TRBJ2-5; D could derive from TRBD1 or TRBD2 (7 bases each). Trimming shortened V by 3 bases and J by 9 bases, and 26 bases separated the two germline ends. Germline V gives CDR1 SGHVS, CDR2 FQNEAQ. The CDR3 is 17 residues long. In nucleotides, the CDR3 is TGTGCCAGCAGCTTTGGGGGGGGACAGAGTAAACGTAGGGCCCAGTACTTC. Protein product: CASSFGGGQSKRRAQYF.

This clonotype was detected only a few times. The chain recombines TRBV24-1 with TRBJ2-4; the D gene is possibly TRBD1 (6 bases). Trimming pared 1 base from V and 13 bases from J, leaving 7 bases between. The CDR3 contains 11 residues. Germline CDR1 reads KGHDR; CDR2 reads SFDVKD. CDR3 DNA sequence: TGTGCCACCAGTGATTTAGACAGGCAGTACTTC. Protein sequence: CATSDLDRQYF.

The chain uses TRBV4-2 and TRBJ1-2, with 9 bases matching TRBD1. This CDR3 region has 16 residues. The V and J ends lost 2 bases and 3 bases, in that order; junction bases with no gene match: 7. Per germline, CDR1 LGHNA and CDR2 YNFKEQ. The CDR3 is CASSQYVTGGDYGYTF. The CDR3 DNA reads TGTGCCAGCAGCCAATATGTGACAGGGGGTGACTATGGCTACACCTTC.

This clonotype was recorded a few times. The rearrangement joins TRBV12-3 or TRBV12-4 to TRBJ2-3; D call uncertain. V lost 4 bases, J lost 8 bases, and 10 bases lay in between. CDR3 size: 12 residues. CDR3 region: CASSWGLGTQYF. The CDR3 bases are TGTGCCAGCAGTTGGGGTTTGGGTACGCAGTATTTT.

The V call is TRBV20-1, the J call TRBJ2-5; 8 nucleotides match TRBD2. The germline V gene encodes CDR1 DFQATT and CDR2 SNEGSKA (reference sequence). The ends lost 5 bases at V and 3 bases at J; junction bases unmatched: 11. CDR3 length: 15 residues. The CDR3 coding sequence is TGCAGTGCTTCCGGCACGGGGGGGATAGAAGAGACCCAGTACTTC. It encodes CSASGTGGIEETQYF.

The chain joins TRBV20-1 to TRBJ1-4, with a tentative D call TRBD1 (5 bases). The V gene lost 4 bases and the J gene lost 8 bases, with 11 bases spanning the gap. This CDR3 has 12 amino acids. Germline V gives CDR1 DFQATT, CDR2 SNEGSKA (reference sequence). The CDR3 DNA is TGCAGTGCTACGACAGCTACCGAAAAACTGTTTTTT. It is translated as CSATTATEKLFF.

This clonotype was seen only a few times. The CDR3 region is CASSLGSTSTDEQFF. CDR3 sequence (DNA): TGTGCCAGCAGTTTAGGCAGCACATCGACCGATGAGCAGTTCTTC. This chain links TRBV12-3 or TRBV12-4 with TRBJ2-5; D gene ambiguous. The J call may be faulty, since TRBJ2-1 better matches the DNA end. There are 15 residues in the CDR3.

The chain carries TRBV6-5 and TRBJ2-7; 8 bases are shared with TRBD1. The germline V gene has CDR1 MNHEY and CDR2 SVGAGI. V shed 7 bases, J shed 3 bases, and the junction held 8 bases outside the gene matches. The CDR3 spans 14 residues. Here the CDR3 reads CASNPTGVDYEQYF. As DNA, the CDR3 is TGTGCCAGCAACCCGACAGGGGTGGACTACGAGCAGTACTTC.

This clonotype has more than one count but fewer than ten. V usage is TRBV28 and J usage is TRBJ1-4; TRBD1 aligns across 9 bases. The CDR3 is 15 residues long. The ends lost 5 bases at V and 1 base at J; junction bases unmatched: 2. The germline gives CDR1 MDHEN, CDR2 SYDVKM. CDR3 sequence reads: CASSEDRGTNEKLFF. The CDR3 DNA sequence: TGTGCCAGCAGTGAGGACAGGGGAACTAATGAAAAACTGTTTTTT. Using reference TRBV28 and TRBJ1-4 for the parts outside the CDR3, the full variable domain is DVKVTQSSRYLVKRTGEKVFLECVQDMDHENMFWYRQDPGLGLRLIYFSYDVKMKEKGDIPEGYSVSREKKERFSLILESASTNQTSMYLCASSEDRGTNEKLFFGSGTQLSVL.

The chain joins TRBV25-1 to TRBJ2-5, with D tentatively TRBD1 or TRBD2 (5 bases each). CDR3 length: 15 amino acids. Trimming pared 10 bases from V and 1 base from J, leaving 19 bases between. The germline V gene encodes CDR1 MGHDK and CDR2 SYGVNS. This chain's CDR3 is CATGDLRGTQETQYF. In DNA, the CDR3 is TGTGCCACCGGAGATTTACGGGGCACCCAAGAGACCCAGTACTTC. The variable domain in full, with the rest retrieved from reference TRBV25-1 and TRBJ2-5, is EADIYQTPRYLVIGTGKKITLECSQTMGHDKMYWYQQDPGMELHLIHYSYGVNSTEKGDLSSESTVSRIRTEHFPLTLESARPSHTSQYLCATGDLRGTQETQYFGPGTRLLVL.

The CDR3 coding sequence is TGCGCCAGCAGCCAAGATGTGGGTCTTCAGCCGTACTTC. Protein product: CASSQDVGLQPYF. The chain combines TRBV4-3 with TRBJ2-4; unclear D gene. The CDR3 loop spans 13 amino acids. The germline V gene has CDR1 LGHNA and CDR2 YSLEER. Deletions cut 0 bases from V and 15 bases from J, with 15 bases between.

This chain joins TRBV7-2 and TRBJ2-5; 10 bases are a match to TRBD2. There are 18 residues in the CDR3. CDR1 and CDR2 from the germline V gene are SGHTA and FQGNSA. V lost 0 bases, J lost 3 bases, and 10 bases stayed unmatched. The CDR3 nucleotides read TGTGCCAGCAGCTTAGCATTTTTGGGGCTAGCGGGGGAAGAGACCCAGTACTTC. Translation: CASSLAFLGLAGEETQYF.

This clonotype turned up a few times. The chain is built from TRBV7-2 and TRBJ2-1; 9 bases align to TRBD2. This CDR3 is 17 amino acids long. Germline V gene data show CDR1 as SGHTA and CDR2 as FQGNSA. With 5 bases clipped from V and 6 bases from J, the junction kept 14 bases outside the gene matches. The CDR3 DNA follows: TGTGCCAGCAGCCATCCCCGAAGACTAGCGGCCCCCAATGAGCAGTTCTTC. This encodes CASSHPRRLAAPNEQFF.

In its sample, this clonotype was seen a few times. V and J are TRBV5-6 and TRBJ2-4; 8 positions match TRBD1. Germline V CDR1 and CDR2: SGHDT, YYEEEE. J was trimmed by 8 bases and V by 4 bases; bases with no gene match: 8. The CDR3 is 14 residues long. This CDR3 is CASSPRGRTDIQYF. The CDR3 region has the DNA TGTGCCAGCAGCCCCAGGGGGCGGACGGACATTCAGTACTTC.

This clonotype was recorded a few times. The chain recombines TRBV20-1 with TRBJ2-1; D possibly matches TRBD1 or TRBD2 (7 bases each). V gave up 0 bases and J gave up 7 bases, with 19 bases separating them. Germline V gene lookup returns CDR1 DFQATT and CDR2 SNEGSKA (reference sequence). The CDR3 runs to 16 residues. The CDR3 loop is CSARDLGGGGRNEQFF. The CDR3 nucleotides read TGCAGTGCTAGAGATTTAGGGGGAGGGGGCAGGAATGAGCAGTTCTTC.

This clonotype was counted only a few times. The V and J genes are TRBV12-3 or TRBV12-4 and TRBJ2-2; 7 bases are a match to TRBD2. The CDR3 runs to 15 residues. Trimming took 7 bases from V and 3 from J; bases not matched to a gene: 8. CDR3 coding DNA: TGTGCCAGCAACCCGCAGGGAGGGGACACCGGGGAGCTGTTTTTT. Translated, it gives CASNPQGGDTGELFF.

About this clonotype: Sequence at one end of the junction differs from germline and may be a read error. The gene calls are TRBV11-2 and TRBJ2-1; the match to TRBD2 covers 7 bases. This CDR3 contains 15 residues. CDR1 SGHAT and CDR2 FQNNGV come from the germline V gene. CDR3 residues: CAGSSTGGPYNEQFF. The DNA of the CDR3 is TGTGCCGGCAGCTCGACGGGAGGCCCTTACAATGAGCAGTTCTTC.

This clonotype was observed a few times. V gene TRBV6-6 combines with J gene TRBJ2-1, with a possible D match to TRBD2 (5 bases). The J call may be incorrect, as the DNA end agrees better with TRBJ2-7. This CDR3 has 16 residues. Germline V gene sequence: CDR1 MNHNY, CDR2 SVGAGI (reference sequence). CDR3: CASSYERVELRYEQYF. CDR3 bases: TGTGCCAGCAGTTACGAGAGGGTAGAGCTTAGGTACGAGCAGTACTTC.